The present T cell receptor (beta chain) was sequenced within a study of siplizumab effects on memory and regulatory T cells. Regarding the study as a whole: Confirmation that proliferating Tregs from siplizumab cultures had suppressive function was not obtained. On average, roughly 70% of mappable alloreactive CD4+ clones were Treg-derived under siplizumab, against about 25% in controls.

Roughly 9.3 x 10^4 TCR templates were assayed per sample. Measured with immunoSEQ multiplex PCR; TCRdb has only the in-frame clones, and not every one. The data show fewer than 85,000 clones, with 95% seen just once and under 20% held by the top ten. Comment on this clone: Its antigen remains unidentified.

From germline, CDR1 is SGDLS and CDR2 YYNGEE. CDR3 length: 16 residues. J gave up 4 bases and V 0 bases, and 8 bases lay outside the gene matches. The rearrangement uses TRBV9 and TRBJ2-7, with 9 nucleotides matching TRBD1. The clonotype originates from a human donor in good health. Specimen: CD8+ T cells sorted from blood. CDR3 sequence: CASSVATGGAGYEQYF. DNA of the CDR3: TGTGCCAGCAGCGTAGCTACAGGGGGCGCGGGTTACGAGCAGTACTTC.